The clone carrying this TCR beta chain was seen ten or more times. CDR3 size: 13 residues. V shed 3 bases, J shed 7 bases, and the junction held 3 bases outside the gene matches. This sample is drawn from a study of T cells in Graves' hyperthyroidism and ophthalmopathy. The investigators amplified TCR beta CDR3 regions from RNA transcripts. With the HTBI primer set, the TCR CDR3 went through a first round of RT-PCR. Each CDR3 protein is one row after TCRdb ran MiXCR on the multiplex PCR reads. The data contain some 360,000 distinct CDR3 sequences, 15% to 20% of them seen just once; the ten biggest clones take up about 16%.

The receptor's source is a woman aged 40-49 years with Graves' ophthalmopathy. The chain recombines TRBV12-3 or TRBV12-4 with TRBJ1-2; 9 nucleotides agree with TRBD1. Sequences were obtained from blood. The CDR3 nucleotides read TGTGCCAGCAGTTTGGGACAGGGTACTGGCTACACCTTC. This encodes CASSLGQGTGYTF.